Detailed here is one TCR beta chain. The sample is drawn from a study of Ad26.COV2.S vaccination and SARS-CoV-2 variants. Background on the study: Donor joined the COV1001 Ad26.COV2.S trial arm.

As for treatment: roughly 18 received Ad26.COV2.S at low or high dose, single or two shots; several received placebo; per-sample allocation not given. After the first vaccine or placebo injection, samples were drawn on day 63. Assay: immunoSEQ multiplex PCR; the TCRdb copy retains only in-frame clones and omits some. The top ten hold less than 4% of the sample, which has 400,000 to 500,000 clones, roughly 90% seen once. Germline V lookup: CDR1 SGHTA, CDR2 FQGNSA. Between the trimmed V and J ends, which lost 6 bases and 3 bases, there was a span of 14 bases. This CDR3 has 15 amino acids. The receptor was isolated from a person between 18 and 60 years old who received the Ad26.COV2.S COVID-19 vaccine or a placebo. The V call is TRBV7-2, the J call TRBJ1-4; weak D call: TRBD1 (5 bases). The sequencing here drew on peripheral blood, taken in a trial of Ad26.COV2.S vaccine versus placebo. The CDR3 loop is CASSLATAANEKLFF. The CDR3 DNA reads as TGTGCCAGCAGTCTTGCGACAGCAGCTAATGAAAAACTGTTTTTT.